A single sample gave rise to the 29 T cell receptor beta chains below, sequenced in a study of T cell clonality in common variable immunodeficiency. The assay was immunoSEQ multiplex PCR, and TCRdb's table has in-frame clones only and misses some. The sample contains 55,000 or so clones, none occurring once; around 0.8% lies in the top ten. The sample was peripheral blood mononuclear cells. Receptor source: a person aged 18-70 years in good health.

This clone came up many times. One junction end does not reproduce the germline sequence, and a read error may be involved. Partial CDR3 DNA: TGTGCCAGTACTATAGTATCTAGCGGGGGTGGCACCGGGGAG. Protein: CASTIVSSGGGTGE. The whole CDR3 protein reads CASTIVSSGGGTGELFF. The V call is TRBV19, the J call TRBJ2-2, with TRBD2 matching over 10 bases. The CDR3 end falls 3 residues outside the read, so it is completed with the germline J gene. CDR1 is LNHDA, CDR2 SQIVND, per germline (reference sequence). The CDR3 is 17 residues long.

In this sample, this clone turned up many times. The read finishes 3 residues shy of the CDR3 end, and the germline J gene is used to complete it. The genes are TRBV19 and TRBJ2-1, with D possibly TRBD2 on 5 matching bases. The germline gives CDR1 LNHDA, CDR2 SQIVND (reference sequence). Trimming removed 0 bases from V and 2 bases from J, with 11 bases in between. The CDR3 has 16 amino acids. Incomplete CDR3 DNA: TGTGCCAGTAGTATAGATGCAGCTAGCCCCTACAATGAG. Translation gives CASSIDAASPYNE. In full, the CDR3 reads CASSIDAASPYNEQFF.

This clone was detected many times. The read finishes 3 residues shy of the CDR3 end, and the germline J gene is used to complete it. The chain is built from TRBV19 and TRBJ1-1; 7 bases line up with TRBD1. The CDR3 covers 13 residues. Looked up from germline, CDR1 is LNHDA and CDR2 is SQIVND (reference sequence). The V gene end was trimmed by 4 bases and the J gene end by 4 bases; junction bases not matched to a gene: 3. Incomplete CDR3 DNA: TGTGCCAGTAGTACCAGGGGGGCCACTGAA. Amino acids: CASSTRGATE. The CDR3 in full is CASSTRGATEAFF.

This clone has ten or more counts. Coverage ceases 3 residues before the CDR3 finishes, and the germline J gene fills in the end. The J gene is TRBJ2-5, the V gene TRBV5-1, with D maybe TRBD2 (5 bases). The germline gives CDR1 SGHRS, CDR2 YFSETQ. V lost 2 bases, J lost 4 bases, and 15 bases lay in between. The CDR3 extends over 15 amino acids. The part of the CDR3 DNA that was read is TGCGCCAGCAGCTTCAATCCGCTAGCTCGAGAGACC. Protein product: CASSFNPLARET. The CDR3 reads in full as CASSFNPLARETQYF.

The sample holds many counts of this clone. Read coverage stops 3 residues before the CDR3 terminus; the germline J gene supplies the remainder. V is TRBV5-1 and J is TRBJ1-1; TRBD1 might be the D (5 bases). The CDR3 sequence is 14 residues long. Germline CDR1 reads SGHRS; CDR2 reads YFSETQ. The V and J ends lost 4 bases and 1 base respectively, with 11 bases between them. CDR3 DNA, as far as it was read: TGCGCCAGCAGCGCTCTCCAGGGGAACACTGAA. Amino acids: CASSALQGNTE. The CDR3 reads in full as CASSALQGNTEAFF.

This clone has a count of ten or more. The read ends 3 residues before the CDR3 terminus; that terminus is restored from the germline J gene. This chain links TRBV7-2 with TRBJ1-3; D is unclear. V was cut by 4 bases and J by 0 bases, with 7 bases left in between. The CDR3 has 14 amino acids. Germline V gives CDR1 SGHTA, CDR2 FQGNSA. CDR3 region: CASSSPNSGNTIYF. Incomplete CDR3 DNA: TGTGCCAGCAGCTCCCCAAACTCTGGAAACACC.

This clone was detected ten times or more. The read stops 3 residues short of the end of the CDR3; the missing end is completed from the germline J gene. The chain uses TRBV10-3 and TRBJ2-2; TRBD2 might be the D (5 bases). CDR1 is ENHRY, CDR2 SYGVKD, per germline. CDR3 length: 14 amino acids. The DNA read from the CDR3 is TGTGCCATCTCCCCCGGGGATGTAGCATCACCG. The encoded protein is CAISPGDVASP. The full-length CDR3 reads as CAISPGDVASPLFF.

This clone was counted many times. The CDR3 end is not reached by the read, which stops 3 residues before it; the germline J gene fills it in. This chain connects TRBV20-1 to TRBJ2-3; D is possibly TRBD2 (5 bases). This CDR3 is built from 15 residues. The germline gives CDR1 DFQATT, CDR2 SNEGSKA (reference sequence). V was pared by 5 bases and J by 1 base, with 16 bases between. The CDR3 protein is CSAGKIAWGTDTQYF. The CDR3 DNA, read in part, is TGCAGTGCTGGGAAAATAGCGTGGGGCACAGATACG.

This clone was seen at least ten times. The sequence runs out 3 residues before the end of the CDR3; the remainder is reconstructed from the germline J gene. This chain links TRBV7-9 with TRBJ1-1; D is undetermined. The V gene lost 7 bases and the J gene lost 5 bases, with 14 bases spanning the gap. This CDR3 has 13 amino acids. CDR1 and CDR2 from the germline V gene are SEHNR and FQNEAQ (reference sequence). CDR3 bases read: TGTGCCAGCATCAGCCTCCCCGGGACTGAA. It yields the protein CASISLPGTE. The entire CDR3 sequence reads CASISLPGTEAFF.

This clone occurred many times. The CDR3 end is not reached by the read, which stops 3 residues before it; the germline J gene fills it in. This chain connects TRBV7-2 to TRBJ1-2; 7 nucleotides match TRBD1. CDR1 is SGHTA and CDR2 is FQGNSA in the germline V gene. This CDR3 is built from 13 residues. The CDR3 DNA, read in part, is TGTGCCAGCAGCATAGGGGGCGCGCTCGGC. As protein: CASSIGGALG. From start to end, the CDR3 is CASSIGGALGYTF.

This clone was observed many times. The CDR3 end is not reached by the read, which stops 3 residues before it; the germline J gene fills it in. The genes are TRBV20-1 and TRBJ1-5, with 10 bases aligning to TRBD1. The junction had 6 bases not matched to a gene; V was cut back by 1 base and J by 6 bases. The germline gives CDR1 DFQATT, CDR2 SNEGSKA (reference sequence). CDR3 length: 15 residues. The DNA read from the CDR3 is TGCAGTGCTAGAGGGGGGACAGGGGCGGGTCAGCCC. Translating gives CSARGGTGAGQP. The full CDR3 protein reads CSARGGTGAGQPQHF.

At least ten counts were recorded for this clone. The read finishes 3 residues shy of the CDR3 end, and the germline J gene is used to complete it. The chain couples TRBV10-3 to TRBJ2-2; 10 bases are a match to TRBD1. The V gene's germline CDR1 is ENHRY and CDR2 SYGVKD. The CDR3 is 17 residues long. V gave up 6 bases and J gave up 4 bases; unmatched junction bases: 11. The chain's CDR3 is CAIRKGQGIGFTGELFF. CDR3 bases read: TGTGCCATCAGGAAGGGACAGGGGATTGGATTCACCGGGGAG.

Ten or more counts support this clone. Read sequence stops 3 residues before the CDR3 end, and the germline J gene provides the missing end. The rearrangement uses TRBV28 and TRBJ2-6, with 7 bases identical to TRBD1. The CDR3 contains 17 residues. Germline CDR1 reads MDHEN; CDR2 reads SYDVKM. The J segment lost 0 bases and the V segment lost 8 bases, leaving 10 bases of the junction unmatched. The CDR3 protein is CASGAGTVVSGANVLTF. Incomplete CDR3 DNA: TGTGCCAGCGGGGCCGGGACAGTAGTCTCTGGGGCCAACGTC. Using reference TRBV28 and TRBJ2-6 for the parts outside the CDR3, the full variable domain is DVKVTQSSRYLVKRTGEKVFLECVQDMDHENMFWYRQDPGLGLRLIYFSYDVKMKEKGDIPEGYSVSREKKERFSLILESASTNQTSMYLCASGAGTVVSGANVLTFGAGSRLTVL.

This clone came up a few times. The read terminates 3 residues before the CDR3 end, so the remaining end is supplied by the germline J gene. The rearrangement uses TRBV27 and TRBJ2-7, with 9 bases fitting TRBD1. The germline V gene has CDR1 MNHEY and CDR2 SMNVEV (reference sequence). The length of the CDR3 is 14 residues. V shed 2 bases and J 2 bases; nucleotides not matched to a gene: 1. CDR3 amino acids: CASSLNRGPYEQYF. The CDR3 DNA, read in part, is TGTGCCAGCAGTTTAAACAGGGGGCCCTACGAG.

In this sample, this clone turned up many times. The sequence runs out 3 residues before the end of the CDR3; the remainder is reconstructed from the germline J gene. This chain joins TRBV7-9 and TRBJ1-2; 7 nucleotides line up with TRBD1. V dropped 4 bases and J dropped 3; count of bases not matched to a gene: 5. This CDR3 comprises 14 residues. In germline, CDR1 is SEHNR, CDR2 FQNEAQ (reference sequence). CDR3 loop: CASSSIQGDYGYTF. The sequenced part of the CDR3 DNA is TGTGCCAGCAGCTCGATCCAGGGGGACTATGGC.

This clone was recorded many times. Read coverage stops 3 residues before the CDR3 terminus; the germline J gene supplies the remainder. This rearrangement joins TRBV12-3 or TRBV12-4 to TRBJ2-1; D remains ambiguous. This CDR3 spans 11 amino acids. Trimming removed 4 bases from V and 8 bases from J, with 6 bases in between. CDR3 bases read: TGTGCCAGCAGTTCCCTCGATGAG. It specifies CASSSLDE. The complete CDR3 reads CASSSLDEQFF.

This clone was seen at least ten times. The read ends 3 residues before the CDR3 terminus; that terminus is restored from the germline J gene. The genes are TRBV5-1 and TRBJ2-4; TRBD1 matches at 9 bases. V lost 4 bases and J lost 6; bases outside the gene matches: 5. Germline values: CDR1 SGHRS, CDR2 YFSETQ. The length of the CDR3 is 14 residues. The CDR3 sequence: CASSPTGGGNIQYF. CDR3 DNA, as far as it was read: TGCGCCAGCAGCCCCACAGGGGGCGGAAACATT.

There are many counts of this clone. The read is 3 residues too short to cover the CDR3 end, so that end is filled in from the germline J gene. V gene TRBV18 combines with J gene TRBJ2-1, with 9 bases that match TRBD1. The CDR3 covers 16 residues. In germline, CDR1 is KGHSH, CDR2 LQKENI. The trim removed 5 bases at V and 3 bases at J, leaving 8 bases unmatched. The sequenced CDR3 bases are TGTGCCAGCTCAACAGCCGGGACAGGGAGCTACAATGAG. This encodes CASSTAGTGSYNE. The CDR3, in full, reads CASSTAGTGSYNEQFF.

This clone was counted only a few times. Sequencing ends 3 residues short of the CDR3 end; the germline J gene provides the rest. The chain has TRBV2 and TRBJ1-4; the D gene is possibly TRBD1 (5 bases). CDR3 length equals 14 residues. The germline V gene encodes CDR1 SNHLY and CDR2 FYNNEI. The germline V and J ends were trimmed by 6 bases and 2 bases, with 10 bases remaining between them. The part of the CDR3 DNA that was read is TGTGCCAGCAGCGTAGACAGCACTAATGAAAAA. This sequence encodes CASSVDSTNEK. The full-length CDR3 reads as CASSVDSTNEKLFF.

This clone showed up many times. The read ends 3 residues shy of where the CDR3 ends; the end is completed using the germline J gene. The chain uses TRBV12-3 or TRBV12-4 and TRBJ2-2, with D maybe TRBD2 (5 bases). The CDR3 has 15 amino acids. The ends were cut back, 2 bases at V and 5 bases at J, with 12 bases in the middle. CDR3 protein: CASSLIRGSTGELFF. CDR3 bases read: TGTGCCAGCAGTTTAATCCGGGGTTCGACCGGGGAG.

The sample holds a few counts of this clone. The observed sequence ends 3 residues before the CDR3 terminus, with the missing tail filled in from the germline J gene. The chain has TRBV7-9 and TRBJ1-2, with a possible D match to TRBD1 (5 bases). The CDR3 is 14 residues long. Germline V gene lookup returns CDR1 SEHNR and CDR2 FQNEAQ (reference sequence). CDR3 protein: CASSTGTSRSDYTF. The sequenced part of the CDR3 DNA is TGTGCCAGCAGCACCGGGACTAGCAGGAGTGAC.

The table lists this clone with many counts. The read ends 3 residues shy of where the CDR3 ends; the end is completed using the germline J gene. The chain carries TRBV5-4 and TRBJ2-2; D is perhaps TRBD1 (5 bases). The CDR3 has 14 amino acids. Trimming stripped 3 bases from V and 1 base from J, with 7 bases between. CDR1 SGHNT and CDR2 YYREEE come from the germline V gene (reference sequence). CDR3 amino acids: CASSWTLNTGELFF. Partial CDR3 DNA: TGTGCCAGCAGCTGGACATTGAACACCGGGGAG.

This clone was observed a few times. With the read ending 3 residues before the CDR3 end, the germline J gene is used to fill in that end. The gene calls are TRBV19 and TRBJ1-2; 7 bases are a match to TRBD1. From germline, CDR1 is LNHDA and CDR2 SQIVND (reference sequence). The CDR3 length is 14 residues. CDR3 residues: CASSRPGQSYDYTF. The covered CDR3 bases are TGTGCCAGTAGTCGTCCGGGACAGTCCTACGAC.

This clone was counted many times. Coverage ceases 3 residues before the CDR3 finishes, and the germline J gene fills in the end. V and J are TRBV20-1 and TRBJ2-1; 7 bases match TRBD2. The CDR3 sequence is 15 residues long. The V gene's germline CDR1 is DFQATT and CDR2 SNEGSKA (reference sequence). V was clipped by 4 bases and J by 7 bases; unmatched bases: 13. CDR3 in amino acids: CSATLTQRGANEQFF. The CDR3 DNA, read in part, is TGCAGTGCTACCCTCACCCAGCGGGGTGCTAATGAG.

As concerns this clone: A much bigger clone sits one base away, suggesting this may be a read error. The covered CDR3 bases are TGTGCCAGCGCCGGTCACGGTAGGGCCAACGTG. It yields the protein CASAGHGRANV. The complete CDR3 sequence is CASAGHGRANVLFF. This chain joins TRBV2 and TRBJ2-2; D gene unclear. The read falls 3 residues short of the CDR3 end, and the missing part is taken from the germline J gene. Per the germline V gene, CDR1 is SNHLY and CDR2 is FYNNEI. The CDR3 runs 14 residues.

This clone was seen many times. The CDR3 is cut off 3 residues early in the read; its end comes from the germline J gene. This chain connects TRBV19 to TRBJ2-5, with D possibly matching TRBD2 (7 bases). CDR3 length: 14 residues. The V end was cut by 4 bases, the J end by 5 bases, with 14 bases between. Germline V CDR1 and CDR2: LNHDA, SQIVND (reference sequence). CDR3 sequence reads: CASSSKGRGETQYF. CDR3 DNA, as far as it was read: TGTGCCAGTAGTAGCAAGGGGAGGGGGGAGACC.

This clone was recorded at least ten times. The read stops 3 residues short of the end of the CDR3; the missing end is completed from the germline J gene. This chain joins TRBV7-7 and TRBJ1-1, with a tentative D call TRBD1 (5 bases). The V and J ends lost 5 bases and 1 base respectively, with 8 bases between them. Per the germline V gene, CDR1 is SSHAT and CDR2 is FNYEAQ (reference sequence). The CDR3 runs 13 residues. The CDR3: CASSLQENTEAFF. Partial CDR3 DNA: TGTGCCAGCAGCCTACAGGAGAACACTGAA.

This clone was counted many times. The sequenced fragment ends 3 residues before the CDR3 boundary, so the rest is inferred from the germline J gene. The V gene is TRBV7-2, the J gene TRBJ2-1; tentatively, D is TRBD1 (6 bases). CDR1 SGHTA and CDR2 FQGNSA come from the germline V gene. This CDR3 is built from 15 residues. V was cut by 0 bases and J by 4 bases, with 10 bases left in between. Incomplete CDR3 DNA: TGTGCCAGCAGCTTAGCGCTAGGACAGTACAATGAG. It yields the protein CASSLALGQYNE. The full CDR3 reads CASSLALGQYNEQFF.

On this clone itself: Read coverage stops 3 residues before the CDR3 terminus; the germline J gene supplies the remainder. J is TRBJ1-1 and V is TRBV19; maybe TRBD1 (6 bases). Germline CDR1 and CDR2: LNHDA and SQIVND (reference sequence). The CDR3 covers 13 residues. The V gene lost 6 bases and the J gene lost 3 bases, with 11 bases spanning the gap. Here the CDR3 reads CASRTGTYTEAFF. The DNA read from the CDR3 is TGTGCCAGTAGAACAGGGACGTACACTGAA.